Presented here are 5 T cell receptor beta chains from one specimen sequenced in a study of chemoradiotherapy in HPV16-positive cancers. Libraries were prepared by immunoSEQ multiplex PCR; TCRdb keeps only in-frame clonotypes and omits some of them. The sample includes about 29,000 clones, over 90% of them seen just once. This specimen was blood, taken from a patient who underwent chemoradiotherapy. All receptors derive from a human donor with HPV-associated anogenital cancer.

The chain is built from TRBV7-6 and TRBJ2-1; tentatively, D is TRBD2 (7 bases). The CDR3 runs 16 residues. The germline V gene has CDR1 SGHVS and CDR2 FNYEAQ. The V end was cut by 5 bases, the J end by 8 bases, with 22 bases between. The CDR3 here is CASSPRGGATLDEQFF. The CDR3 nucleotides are TGTGCCAGCAGCCCTAGGGGGGGCGCTACCTTGGATGAGCAGTTCTTC.

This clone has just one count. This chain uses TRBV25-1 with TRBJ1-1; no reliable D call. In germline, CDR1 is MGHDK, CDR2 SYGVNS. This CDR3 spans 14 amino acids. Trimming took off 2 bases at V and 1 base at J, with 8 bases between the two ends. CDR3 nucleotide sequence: TGTGCCAGCAGTGAAGCAGGAGAGAACACTGAAGCTTTCTTT. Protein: CASSEAGENTEAFF. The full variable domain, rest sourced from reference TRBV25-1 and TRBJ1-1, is EADIYQTPRYLVIGTGKKITLECSQTMGHDKMYWYQQDPGMELHLIHYSYGVNSTEKGDLSSESTVSRIRTEHFPLTLESARPSHTSQYLCASSEAGENTEAFFGQGTRLTVV.

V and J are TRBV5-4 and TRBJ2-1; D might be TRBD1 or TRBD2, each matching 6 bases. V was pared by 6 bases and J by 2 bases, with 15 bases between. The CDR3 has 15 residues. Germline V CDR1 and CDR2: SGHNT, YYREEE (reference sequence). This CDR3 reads CASTRLGGTYNEQFF. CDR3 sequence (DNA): TGTGCCAGCACCCGACTCGGGGGCACCTACAATGAGCAGTTCTTC.

CDR3 in amino acids: CASSLDPGSSGNTIYF. The CDR3 DNA reads TGTGCCAGCAGCTTAGATCCGGGGAGCTCTGGAAACACCATATATTTT. The chain combines TRBV11-2 with TRBJ1-3, with no clear D. Germline loops: CDR1 SGHAT, CDR2 FQNNGV. The V end lost 0 bases, the J end lost 0 bases, and 9 bases lay between the germline ends. The CDR3 is 16 residues long.

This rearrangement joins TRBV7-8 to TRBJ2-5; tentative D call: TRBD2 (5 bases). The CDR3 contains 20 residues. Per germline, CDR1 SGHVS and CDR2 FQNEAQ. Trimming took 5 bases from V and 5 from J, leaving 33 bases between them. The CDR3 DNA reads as TGTGCCAGCAGCCCCCGAGGCCCTGACTTAGCGCGAAACGGGTTGGAGACCCAGTACTTC. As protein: CASSPRGPDLARNGLETQYF. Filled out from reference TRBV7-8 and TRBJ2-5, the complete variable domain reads GAGVSQSPRYKVAKRGQDVALRCDPISGHVSLFWYQQALGQGPEFLTYFQNEAQLDKSGLPSDRFFAERPEGSVSTLKIQRTQQEDSAVYLCASSPRGPDLARNGLETQYFGPGTRLLVL.